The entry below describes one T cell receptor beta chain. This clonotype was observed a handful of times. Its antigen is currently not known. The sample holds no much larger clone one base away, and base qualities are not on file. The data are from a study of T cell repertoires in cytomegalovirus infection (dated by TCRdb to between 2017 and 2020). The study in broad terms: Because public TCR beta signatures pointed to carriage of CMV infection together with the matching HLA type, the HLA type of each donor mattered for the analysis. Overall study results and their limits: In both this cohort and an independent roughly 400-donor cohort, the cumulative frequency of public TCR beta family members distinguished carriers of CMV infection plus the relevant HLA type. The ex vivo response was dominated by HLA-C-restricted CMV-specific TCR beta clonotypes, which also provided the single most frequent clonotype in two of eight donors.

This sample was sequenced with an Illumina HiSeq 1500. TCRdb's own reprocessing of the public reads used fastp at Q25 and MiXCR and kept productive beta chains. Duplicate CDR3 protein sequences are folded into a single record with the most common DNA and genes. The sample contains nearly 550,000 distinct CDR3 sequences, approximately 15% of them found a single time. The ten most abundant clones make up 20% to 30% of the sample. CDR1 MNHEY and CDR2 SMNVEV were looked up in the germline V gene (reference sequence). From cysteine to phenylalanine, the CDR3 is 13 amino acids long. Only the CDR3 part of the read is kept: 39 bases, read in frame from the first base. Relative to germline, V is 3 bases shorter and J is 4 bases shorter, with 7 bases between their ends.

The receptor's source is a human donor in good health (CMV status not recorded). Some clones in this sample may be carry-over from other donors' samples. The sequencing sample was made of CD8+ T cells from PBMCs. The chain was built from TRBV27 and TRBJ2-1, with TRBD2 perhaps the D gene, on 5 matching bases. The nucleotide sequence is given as TGTGCCAGCAGTTTCGGGGTATACAATGAGCAGTTCTTC. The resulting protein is CASSFGVYNEQFF.